These T cell receptor beta chains were read from a single sample in a study of tumor-infiltrating lymphocytes in primary liver carcinoma. TCRdb reanalysed the multiplex PCR reads using MiXCR and keeps one entry per CDR3 protein. The sample holds 20,000 to 25,000 distinct CDR3 sequences; 75% to 80% are singletons and the top ten take just under 40%. The sequencing sample was made of liver tumor tissue from sampling region 1. Source of these receptors: a woman in her thirties with primary liver carcinoma and hepatitis B virus infection. Both conserved end residues are part of each CDR3. The order of the fields is J gene, clone size, D gene, V gene, CDR3 length, CDR3 protein, CDR3 DNA. D genes are given only for firm matches. Size tells how often a clone was seen (once, few, many) or the class of an expanded clone, and some rows leave it out.

TRBJ2-5 | . | . | TRBV7-3 | 15 | CASSSTIGSKETQYF | TGTGCCAGCAGCTCAACCATCGGGAGTAAAGAGACCCAATACTTC
TRBJ2-7 | . | . | TRBV11-2 | 13 | CCSKNAGNYEQYF | TGTTGCAGCAAGAATGCGGGGAACTACGAGCAGTACTTC
TRBJ2-1 | . | . | TRBV11-3 | 16 | CASSTTGHGFSDEQFF | TGTGCCAGCAGTACAACGGGACACGGCTTCTCAGATGAGCAGTTCTTC
TRBJ2-5 | few | TRBD1 | TRBV29-1 | 13 | CSVTGTAQETQYF | TGCAGCGTGACCGGGACAGCCCAAGAGACCCAGTACTTC
TRBJ2-3 | . | TRBD2 | TRBV28 | 15 | CASSHPSGGQDMQYF | TGTGCCAGCAGTCACCCCTCGGGAGGGCAAGATATGCAGTATTTT
TRBJ2-1 | . | . | TRBV5-1 | 16 | CGSSPLGINSYNEQCF | TGCGGCAGCAGCCCTCTGGGCATCAACTCCTACAATGAGCAGTGCTTC
TRBJ2-7 | . | TRBD2 | TRBV20-1 | 14 | CSAPRTSVRYEQHF | TGCAGTGCACCCCGGACTAGCGTAAGATACGAGCAGCACTTC
TRBJ2-2 | . | . | TRBV10-3 | 16 | CAISEFHNLNAGELFF | TGTGCCATCAGTGAGTTCCACAATTTGAACGCCGGAGAGCTGTTTTTT
TRBJ2-3 | few | . | TRBV11-2 | 15 | CASSAGPGIVDTQYF | TGTGCCAGCAGCGCGGGACCGGGTATTGTTGATACGCAGTATTTT
TRBJ2-2 | . | TRBD2 | TRBV12-3/TRBV12-4 | 19 | CASSPLGLASFANTGELFF | TGTGCTAGCAGCCCACTCGGACTAGCGAGCTTCGCGAACACCGGGGAGCTGTTTTTT
TRBJ2-7 | . | TRBD2 | TRBV4-1 | 16 | CASSQEGTSGSYEQYF | TGCGCAAGCAGCCAGGAGGGGACTAGCGGCTCTTACGAGCAGTACTTC
TRBJ2-5 | once | . | TRBV6-1 | 15 | CARSVLGCPEETQYF | TGTGCCAGAAGTGTATTAGGGTGCCCGGAAGAGACCCAGTACTTC
TRBJ1-5 | . | . | TRBV6-5 | 16 | CASTSVWGNRLQPQHF | TGTGCCAGCACATCGGTGTGGGGAAACCGATTACAACCCCAGCATTTT
TRBJ2-1 | few | . | TRBV11-2 | 15 | CASSLEGGENNEQFF | TGTGCCAGCAGCTTAGAAGGGGGTGAGAACAATGAGCAGTTCTTC
TRBJ2-2 | . | . | TRBV5-6 | 15 | CASSLAPRVAGEHFF | TGTGCCAGCAGCTTGGCACCCAGAGTCGCCGGGGAGCACTTTTTC
TRBJ2-7 | . | TRBD1 | TRBV5-6 | 13 | CAGSSRTGLSQYF | TGTGCCGGCAGCTCACGGACAGGGCTATCACAGTACTTC
TRBJ1-3 | . | . | TRBV6-1 | 14 | CACSGAASGNTMYF | TGTGCCTGCAGTGGGGCTGCCTCTGGAAACACCATGTATTTT
TRBJ2-3 | . | . | TRBV7-8 | 13 | CDSSSLVSDTQFF | TGTGACAGTAGCTCACTAGTATCAGATACGCAGTTTTTT
TRBJ2-1 | . | TRBD2 | TRBV10-3 | 16 | CAISESTAGGNNKQFF | TGTGCCATTAGTGAGTCGACGGCGGGAGGTAACAATAAGCAGTTCTTC
TRBJ2-1 | . | . | TRBV11-1 | 15 | CACRRRRTSYNEQFF | TGTGCCTGCAGACGGAGACGGACCTCCTACAATGAGCAGTTCTTC
TRBJ2-7 | . | . | TRBV5-8 | 16 | CASSSLRGDIFYEQYF | TGTGCCAGCAGCTCGCTCAGGGGCGATATCTTCTACGAGCAGTACTTC
TRBJ2-1 | . | . | TRBV6-2/TRBV6-3 | 18 | CVSSYSAGESFIYNEQFF | TGTGTCAGCAGTTACTCTGCTGGCGAGAGCTTCATCTACAATGAGCAGTTCTTC